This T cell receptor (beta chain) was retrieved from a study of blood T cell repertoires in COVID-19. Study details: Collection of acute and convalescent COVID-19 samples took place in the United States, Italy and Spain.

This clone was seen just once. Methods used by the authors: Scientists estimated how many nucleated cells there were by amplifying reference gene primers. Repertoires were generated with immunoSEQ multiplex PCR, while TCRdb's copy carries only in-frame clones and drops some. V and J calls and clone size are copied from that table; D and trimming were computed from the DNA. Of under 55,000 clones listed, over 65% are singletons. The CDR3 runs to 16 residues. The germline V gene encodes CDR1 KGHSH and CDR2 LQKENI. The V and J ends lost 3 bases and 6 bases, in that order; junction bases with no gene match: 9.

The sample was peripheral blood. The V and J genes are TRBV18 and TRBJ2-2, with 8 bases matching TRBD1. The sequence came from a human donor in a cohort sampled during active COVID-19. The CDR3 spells CASSPRTGRKAGELFF. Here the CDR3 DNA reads TGTGCCAGCTCACCGCGGACAGGGAGGAAGGCCGGGGAGCTGTTTTTT.